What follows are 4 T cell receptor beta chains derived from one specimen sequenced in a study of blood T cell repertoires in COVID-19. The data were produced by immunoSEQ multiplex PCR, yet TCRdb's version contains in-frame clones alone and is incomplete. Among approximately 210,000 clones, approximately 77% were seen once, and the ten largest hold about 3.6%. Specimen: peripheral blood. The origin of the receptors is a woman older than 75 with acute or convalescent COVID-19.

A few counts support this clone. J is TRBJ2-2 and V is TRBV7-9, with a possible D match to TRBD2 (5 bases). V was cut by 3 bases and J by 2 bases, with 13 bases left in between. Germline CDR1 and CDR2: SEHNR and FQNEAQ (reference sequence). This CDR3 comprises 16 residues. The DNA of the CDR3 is TGTGCCAGCAGCTTCTGGACGGGGATTAACACCGGGGAGCTGTTTTTT. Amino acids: CASSFWTGINTGELFF.

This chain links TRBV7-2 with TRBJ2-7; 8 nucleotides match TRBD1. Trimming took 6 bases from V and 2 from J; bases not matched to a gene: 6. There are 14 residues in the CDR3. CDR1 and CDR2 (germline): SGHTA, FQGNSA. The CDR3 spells CASSERQGPYEQYF. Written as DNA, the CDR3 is TGTGCCAGCAGTGAGAGACAGGGGCCCTACGAGCAGTACTTC.

CDR3 DNA: TGCAGTGCTAGTAAGCCGTCGCCGAACACTGAAGCTTTCTTT. It encodes CSASKPSPNTEAFF. The chain links TRBV20-1 to TRBJ1-1; D is uncertain. V gave up 3 bases and J gave up 1 base, with 12 bases separating them. The CDR3 is 14 amino acids. Germline V gene sequence: CDR1 DFQATT, CDR2 SNEGSKA (reference sequence).

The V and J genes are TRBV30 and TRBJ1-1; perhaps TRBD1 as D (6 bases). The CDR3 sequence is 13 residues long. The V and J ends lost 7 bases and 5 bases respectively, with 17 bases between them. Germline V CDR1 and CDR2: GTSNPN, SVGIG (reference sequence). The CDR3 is CASDGGLETEAFF. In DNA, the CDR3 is TGTGCCTCGGACGGGGGGCTCGAAACTGAAGCTTTCTTT.